The sequence of this T cell receptor (beta chain) was determined in a study of T-cell reconstitution after alpha-beta-depleted transplantation in children. The germline gives CDR1 SGHAT, CDR2 FQNNGV. Trimming removed 5 bases from V and 1 base from J, with 8 bases in between. This CDR3 is built from 13 residues. With respect to this clonotype: This may come from a read error, since a much larger clone is one base off.

Molecular barcoding with unique molecular identifiers was used for the TCRbeta library. TCRdb ran MiXCR on the PCR reads and lists one entry per CDR3 protein. The data contain approximately 400,000 distinct CDR3 sequences, roughly 10% of them singletons. V gene TRBV11-2 combines with J gene TRBJ1-1; D remains ambiguous. Source: PBMCs from the stem cell graft donor, taken from the stem cell graft. This receptor was obtained from a human donor who donated a stem cell graft to a child with acute myeloid leukemia. The CDR3 DNA reads TGTGCCAGCAGCCAGAAAGGGAACACTGAAGCTTTCTTT. Translating it yields CASSQKGNTEAFF.